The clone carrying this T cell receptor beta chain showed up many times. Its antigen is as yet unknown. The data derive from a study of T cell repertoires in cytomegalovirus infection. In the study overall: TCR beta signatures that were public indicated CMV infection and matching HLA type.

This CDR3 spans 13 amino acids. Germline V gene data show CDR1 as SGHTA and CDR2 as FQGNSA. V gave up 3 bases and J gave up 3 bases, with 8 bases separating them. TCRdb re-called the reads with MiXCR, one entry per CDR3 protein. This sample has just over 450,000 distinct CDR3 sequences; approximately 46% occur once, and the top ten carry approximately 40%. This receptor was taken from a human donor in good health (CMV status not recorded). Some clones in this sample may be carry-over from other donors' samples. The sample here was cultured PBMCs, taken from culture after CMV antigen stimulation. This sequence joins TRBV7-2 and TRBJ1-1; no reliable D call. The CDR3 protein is CASSFQADTEAFF. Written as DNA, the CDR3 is TGTGCCAGCAGCTTCCAAGCAGACACTGAAGCTTTCTTT.